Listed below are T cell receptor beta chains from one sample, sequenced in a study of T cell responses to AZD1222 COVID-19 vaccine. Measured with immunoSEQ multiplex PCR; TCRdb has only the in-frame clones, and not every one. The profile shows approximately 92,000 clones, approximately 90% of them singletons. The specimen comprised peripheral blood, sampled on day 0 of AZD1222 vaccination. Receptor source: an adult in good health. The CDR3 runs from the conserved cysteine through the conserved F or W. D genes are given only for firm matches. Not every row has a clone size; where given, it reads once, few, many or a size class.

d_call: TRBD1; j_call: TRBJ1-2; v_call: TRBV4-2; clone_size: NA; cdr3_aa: CASSQPGTGEELYGYTF; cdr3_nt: TGTGCCAGCAGCCAACCCGGGACAGGGGAAGAACTCTATGGCTACACCTTC
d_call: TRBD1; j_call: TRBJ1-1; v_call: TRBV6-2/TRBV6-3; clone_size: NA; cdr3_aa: CASSYHGRQGFFYEAFF; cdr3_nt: TGTGCCAGCAGTTACCATGGTAGACAGGGTTTTTTTTACGAAGCTTTCTTT
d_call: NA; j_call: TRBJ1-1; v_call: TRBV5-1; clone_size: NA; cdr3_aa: CASSPGARNTEAFF; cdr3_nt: TGCGCCAGCAGCCCCGGGGCCAGGAACACTGAAGCTTTCTTT
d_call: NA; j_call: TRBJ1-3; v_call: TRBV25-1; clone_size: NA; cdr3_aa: CASSLGGGSGNTIYF; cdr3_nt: TGTGCCAGCAGTCTAGGGGGAGGCTCTGGAAACACCATATATTTT
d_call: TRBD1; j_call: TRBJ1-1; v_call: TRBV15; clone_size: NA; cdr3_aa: CATSGAGGFDVNTEAFF; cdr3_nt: TGTGCCACCAGCGGAGCAGGGGGATTCGATGTGAACACTGAAGCTTTCTTT
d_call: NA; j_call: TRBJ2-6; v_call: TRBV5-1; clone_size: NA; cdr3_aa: CASTESGANVLTF; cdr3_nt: TGCGCCAGCACCGAATCTGGGGCCAACGTCCTGACTTTC
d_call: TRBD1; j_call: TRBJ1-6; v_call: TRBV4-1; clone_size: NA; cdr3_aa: CASSQMDRGTANSPLHF; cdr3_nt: TGCGCCAGCAGCCAGATGGACCGCGGGACAGCAAATTCACCCCTCCACTTT
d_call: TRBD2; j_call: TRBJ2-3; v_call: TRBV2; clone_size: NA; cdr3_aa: CASSDSGLAGADTQYF; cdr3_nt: TGTGCCAGCAGTGATTCCGGATTAGCGGGTGCCGATACGCAGTATTTT
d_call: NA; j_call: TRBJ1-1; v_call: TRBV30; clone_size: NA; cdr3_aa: CAWSASPGTEAFF; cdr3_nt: TGTGCCTGGAGTGCCAGCCCGGGAACTGAAGCTTTCTTT
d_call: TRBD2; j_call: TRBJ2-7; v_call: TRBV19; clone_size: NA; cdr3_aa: CASSTSGGPFEQYF; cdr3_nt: TGTGCCAGTAGCACTAGCGGGGGGCCGTTCGAGCAGTACTTC
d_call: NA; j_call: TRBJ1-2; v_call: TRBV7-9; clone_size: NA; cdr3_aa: CASSFRGKATTTYTF; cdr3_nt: TGTGCCAGCAGCTTCAGAGGCAAGGCTACCACGACATACACCTTC
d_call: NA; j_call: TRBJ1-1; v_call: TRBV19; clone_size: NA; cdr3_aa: CASSIRGENTEAFF; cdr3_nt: TGTGCCAGTAGTATCAGGGGAGAGAACACTGAAGCTTTCTTT
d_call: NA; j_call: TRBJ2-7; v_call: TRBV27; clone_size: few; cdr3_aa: CASSFEGNEQYF; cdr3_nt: TGTGCCAGCAGTTTTGAGGGCAACGAGCAGTACTTC
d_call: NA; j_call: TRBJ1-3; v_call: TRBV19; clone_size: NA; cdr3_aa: CASSKGSGNTIYF; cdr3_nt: TGTGCCAGTAGTAAGGGCTCTGGAAACACCATATATTTT
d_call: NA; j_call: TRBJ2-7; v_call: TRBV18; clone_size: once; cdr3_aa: CASSLSMPYEQYF; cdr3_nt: TGTGCCAGCTCACTCTCTATGCCCTACGAGCAGTACTTC
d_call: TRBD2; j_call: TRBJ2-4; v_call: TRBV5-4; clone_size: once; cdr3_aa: CASSQLAGGVGNIQYF; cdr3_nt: TGTGCCAGCAGCCAACTAGCGGGGGGGGTTGGGAACATTCAGTACTTC
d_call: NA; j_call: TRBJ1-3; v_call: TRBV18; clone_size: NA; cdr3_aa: CASSPPPVGNTIYF; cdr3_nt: TGTGCCAGCTCACCACCGCCCGTTGGAAACACCATATATTTT
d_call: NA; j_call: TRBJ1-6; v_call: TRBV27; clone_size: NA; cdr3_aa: CASSPAIGETNSPLHF; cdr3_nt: TGTGCCAGCAGTCCGGCTATAGGAGAAACTAATTCACCCCTCCACTTT
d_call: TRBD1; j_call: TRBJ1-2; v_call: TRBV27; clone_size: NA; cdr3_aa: CASRPTGGVNGYTF; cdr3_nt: TGTGCCAGCAGGCCAACAGGGGGCGTCAATGGCTACACCTTC
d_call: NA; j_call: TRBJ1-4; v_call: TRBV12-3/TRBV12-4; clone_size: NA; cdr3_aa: CASSRYRAEKLFF; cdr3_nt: TGTGCCAGCAGTCGATACCGGGCCGAAAAACTGTTTTTT
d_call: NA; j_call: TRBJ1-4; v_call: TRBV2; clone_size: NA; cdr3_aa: CASKPTGLANEKLFF; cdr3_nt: TGTGCCAGCAAGCCTACGGGGCTGGCTAATGAAAAACTGTTTTTT
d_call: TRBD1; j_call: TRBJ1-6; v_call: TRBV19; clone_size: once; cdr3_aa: CATTPGTGGASYNSPLHF; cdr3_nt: TGTGCCACCACACCCGGGACAGGGGGCGCATCCTATAATTCACCCCTCCACTTT
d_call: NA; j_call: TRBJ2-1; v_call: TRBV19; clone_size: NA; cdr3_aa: CASNPGQMGNEQFF; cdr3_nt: TGTGCCAGTAACCCCGGACAGATGGGCAATGAGCAGTTCTTC
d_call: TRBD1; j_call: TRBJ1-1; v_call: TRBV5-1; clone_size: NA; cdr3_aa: CASSLRTGNTEAFF; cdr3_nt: TGCGCCAGCAGCTTGCGGACAGGGAACACTGAAGCTTTCTTT
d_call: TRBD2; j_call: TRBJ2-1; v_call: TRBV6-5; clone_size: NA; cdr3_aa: CASSYVGLAYNEQFF; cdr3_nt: TGTGCCAGCAGTTACGTGGGACTAGCTTACAATGAGCAGTTCTTC
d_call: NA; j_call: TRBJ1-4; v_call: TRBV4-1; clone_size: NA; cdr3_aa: CASSHFYRGRDEKLFF; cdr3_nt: TGCGCCAGCAGCCACTTCTACCGGGGACGGGATGAAAAACTGTTTTTT
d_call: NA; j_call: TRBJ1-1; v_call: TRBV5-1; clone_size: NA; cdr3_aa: CASSRVPEDTEAFF; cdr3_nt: TGCGCCAGCAGCCGCGTACCTGAGGACACTGAAGCTTTCTTT
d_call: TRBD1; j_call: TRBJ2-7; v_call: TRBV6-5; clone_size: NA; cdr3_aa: CASKPRDRVGEQYF; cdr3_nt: TGTGCCAGCAAACCCCGGGACAGGGTCGGGGAGCAGTACTTC
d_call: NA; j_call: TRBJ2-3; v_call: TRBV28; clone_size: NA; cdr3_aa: CATTGSGGTDTQYF; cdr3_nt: TGTGCCACAACCGGGTCGGGGGGCACAGATACGCAGTATTTT
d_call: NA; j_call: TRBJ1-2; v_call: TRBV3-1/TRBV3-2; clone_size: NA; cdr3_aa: CASSPSAPLVHGYTF; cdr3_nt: TGTGCCAGCAGCCCCTCTGCGCCCTTAGTCCATGGCTACACCTTC
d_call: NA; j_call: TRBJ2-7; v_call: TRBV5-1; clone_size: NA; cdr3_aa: CASSLLDGGNEQYF; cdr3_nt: TGCGCCAGCAGCTTGCTCGATGGAGGGAACGAGCAGTACTTC
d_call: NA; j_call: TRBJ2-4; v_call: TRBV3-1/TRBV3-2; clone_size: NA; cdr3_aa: CASSQEWHGIQYF; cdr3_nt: TGTGCCAGCAGCCAAGAATGGCATGGCATTCAGTACTTC
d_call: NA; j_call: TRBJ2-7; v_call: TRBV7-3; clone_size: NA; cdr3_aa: CASSPWGARDSYEQYF; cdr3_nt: TGTGCCAGCAGCCCCTGGGGGGCAAGGGATTCCTACGAGCAGTACTTC
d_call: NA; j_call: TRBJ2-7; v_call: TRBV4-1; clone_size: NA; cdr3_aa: CASSQVYGIEQYF; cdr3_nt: TGCGCCAGCAGCCAAGTCTACGGGATCGAGCAGTACTTC
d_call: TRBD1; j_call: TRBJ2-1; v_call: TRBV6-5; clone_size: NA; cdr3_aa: CATIRDRGANEQFF; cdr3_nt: TGTGCCACGATCCGGGACAGGGGTGCTAATGAGCAGTTCTTC
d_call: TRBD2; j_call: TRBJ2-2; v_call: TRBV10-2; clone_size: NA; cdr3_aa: CASQTSGGPSPALFF; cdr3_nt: TGCGCCAGCCAGACTAGCGGGGGGCCATCCCCTGCGCTGTTTTTT
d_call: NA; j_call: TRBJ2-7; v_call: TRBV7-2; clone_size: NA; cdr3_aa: CASSLLTYEQYF; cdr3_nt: TGTGCCAGCAGCTTACTAACGTACGAGCAGTACTTC
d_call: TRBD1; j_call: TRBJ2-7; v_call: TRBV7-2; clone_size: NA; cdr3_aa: CASSFSSITGAYEQYF; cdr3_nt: TGTGCCAGCAGCTTTTCTTCCATAACAGGGGCCTACGAGCAGTACTTC
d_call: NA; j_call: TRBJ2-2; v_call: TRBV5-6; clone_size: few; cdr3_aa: CASSLASGELFF; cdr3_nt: TGTGCCAGCAGCTTGGCCAGCGGGGAGCTGTTTTTT
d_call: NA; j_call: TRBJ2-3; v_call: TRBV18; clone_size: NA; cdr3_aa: CASSDRTSTDTQYF; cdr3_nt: TGTGCCAGCTCCGACAGGACTAGCACAGATACGCAGTATTTT
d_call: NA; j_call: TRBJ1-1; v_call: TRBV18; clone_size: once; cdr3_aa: CASSPPNFPRAGTEAFF; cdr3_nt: TGTGCCAGCTCACCACCTAATTTTCCCAGGGCGGGGACTGAAGCTTTCTTT
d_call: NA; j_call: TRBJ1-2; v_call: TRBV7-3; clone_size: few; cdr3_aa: CASSPGSGNGYTF; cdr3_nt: TGTGCCAGCAGCCCCGGTTCGGGAAATGGCTACACCTTC
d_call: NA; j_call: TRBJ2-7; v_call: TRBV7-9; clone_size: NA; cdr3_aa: CASSKTGEQYF; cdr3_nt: TGTGCCAGCAGCAAAACAGGGGAGCAGTACTTC
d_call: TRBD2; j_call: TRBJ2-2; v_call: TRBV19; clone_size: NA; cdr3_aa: CASYRGAGELFF; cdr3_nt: TGTGCCAGTTATCGGGGGGCCGGGGAGCTGTTTTTT
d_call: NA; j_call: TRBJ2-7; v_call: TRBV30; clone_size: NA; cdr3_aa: CAWKVGGLEQYF; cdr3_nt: TGTGCCTGGAAAGTTGGAGGGCTCGAGCAGTACTTC
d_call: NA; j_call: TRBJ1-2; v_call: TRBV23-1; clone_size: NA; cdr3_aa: CASHPGQLGYTF; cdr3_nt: TGCGCCAGCCACCCGGGGCAGCTCGGCTACACCTTC
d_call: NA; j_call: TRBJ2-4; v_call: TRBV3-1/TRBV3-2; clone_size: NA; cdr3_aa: CASSQVSGAKNIQYF; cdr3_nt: TGTGCCAGCAGCCAAGTTTCGGGAGCCAAAAACATTCAGTACTTC
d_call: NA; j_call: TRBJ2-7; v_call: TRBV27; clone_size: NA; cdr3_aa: CASSPLDSNSYEQYF; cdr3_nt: TGTGCCAGCAGTCCCCTGGACAGCAACTCCTACGAGCAGTACTTC
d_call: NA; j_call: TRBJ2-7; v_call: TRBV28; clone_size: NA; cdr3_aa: CASITSLGYSYEQYF; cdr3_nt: TGTGCCAGCATTACATCCCTCGGATACTCCTACGAGCAGTACTTC
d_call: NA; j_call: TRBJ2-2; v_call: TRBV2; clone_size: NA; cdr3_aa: CASQQGNTGELFF; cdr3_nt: TGTGCCAGCCAACAGGGAAACACCGGGGAGCTGTTTTTT
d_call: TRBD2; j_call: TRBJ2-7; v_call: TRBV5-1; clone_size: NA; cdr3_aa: CASSLTSGVDEQYF; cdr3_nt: TGCGCCAGCAGCTTAACTAGCGGGGTCGACGAGCAGTACTTC
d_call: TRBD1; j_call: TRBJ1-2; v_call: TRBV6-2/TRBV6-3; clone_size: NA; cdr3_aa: CASSSPPTGGIVGYTF; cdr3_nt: TGTGCCAGCAGTTCCCCACCGACAGGGGGTATAGTTGGCTACACCTTC
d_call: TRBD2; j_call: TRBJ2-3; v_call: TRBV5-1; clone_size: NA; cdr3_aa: CASSRREQRSTDTQYF; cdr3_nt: TGCGCCAGCAGCCGGCGGGAGCAGCGGAGCACAGATACGCAGTATTTT
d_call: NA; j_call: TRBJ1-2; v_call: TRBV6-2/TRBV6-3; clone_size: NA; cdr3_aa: CASSYPGHTLDGYTF; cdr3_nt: TGTGCCAGCAGTTACCCGGGACATACTTTGGATGGCTACACCTTC
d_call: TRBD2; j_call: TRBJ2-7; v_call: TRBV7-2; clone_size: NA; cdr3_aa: CASSSSGGAYEQYF; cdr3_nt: TGTGCCAGCAGCTCAAGCGGGGGGGCCTACGAGCAGTACTTC
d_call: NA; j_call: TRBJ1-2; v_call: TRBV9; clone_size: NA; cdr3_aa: CASTTGADTNYGYTF; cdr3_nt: TGTGCCAGCACCACCGGAGCAGACACTAACTATGGCTACACCTTC
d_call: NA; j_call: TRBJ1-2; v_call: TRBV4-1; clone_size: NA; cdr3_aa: CASSQYVDLANYGYTF; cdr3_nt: TGCGCCAGCAGCCAGTATGTGGACTTAGCTAACTATGGCTACACCTTC
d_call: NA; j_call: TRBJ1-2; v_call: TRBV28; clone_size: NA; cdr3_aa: CASRPPNRENYGYTF; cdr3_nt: TGTGCCAGCAGGCCTCCCAACAGGGAAAACTATGGCTACACCTTC
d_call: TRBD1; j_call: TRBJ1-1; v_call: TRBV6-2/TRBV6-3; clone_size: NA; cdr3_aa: CASSQGTAYTEAFF; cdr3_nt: TGTGCCAGCAGTCAAGGGACAGCTTACACTGAAGCTTTCTTT
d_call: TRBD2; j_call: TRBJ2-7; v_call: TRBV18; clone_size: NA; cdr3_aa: CASSPPSGGASPYEQYF; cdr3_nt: TGTGCCAGCTCACCCCCCAGCGGGGGGGCTTCCCCCTACGAGCAGTACTTC